This record looks at one T cell receptor beta chain sequence and its context. No antigen is known for it. This entry comes from a study of cytomegalovirus exposure and HLA in healthy donors. As for the study in general: Early release data held around 80 million unique TCRs from HLA-typed donors. Whole-study results and caveats: In a later analysis, specific HLA alleles were associated with approximately 17,000 TCR beta sequences at a 0.05 false discovery rate. The classifier, whose performance was assessed in both the original and validation cohorts, reportedly diagnosed cytomegalovirus status with high specificity and sensitivity.

Both 60 Vbeta primers and 13 Jbeta primers went into the PCR. Generated by immunoSEQ multiplex PCR, the TCRdb table keeps only in-frame clones and is missing some. The table lists tens of thousands of clones, about two thirds of them singletons. Unmatched junction bases numbered 10, after V lost 2 bases and J lost 8 bases. CDR1 and CDR2 from the germline V gene are ENHRY and SYGVKD. The CDR3 extends over 16 amino acids. The source material was PBMCs. This TCR was recovered from a man aged 40-55 years in good health and CMV-seropositive. The gene calls are TRBV10-3 and TRBJ1-5, with 9 nucleotides matching TRBD1. CDR3 protein: CAISEGLTGGGEPQHF. In DNA, the CDR3 is TGTGCCATCAGTGAGGGCCTGACAGGGGGTGGCGAGCCCCAGCATTTT.